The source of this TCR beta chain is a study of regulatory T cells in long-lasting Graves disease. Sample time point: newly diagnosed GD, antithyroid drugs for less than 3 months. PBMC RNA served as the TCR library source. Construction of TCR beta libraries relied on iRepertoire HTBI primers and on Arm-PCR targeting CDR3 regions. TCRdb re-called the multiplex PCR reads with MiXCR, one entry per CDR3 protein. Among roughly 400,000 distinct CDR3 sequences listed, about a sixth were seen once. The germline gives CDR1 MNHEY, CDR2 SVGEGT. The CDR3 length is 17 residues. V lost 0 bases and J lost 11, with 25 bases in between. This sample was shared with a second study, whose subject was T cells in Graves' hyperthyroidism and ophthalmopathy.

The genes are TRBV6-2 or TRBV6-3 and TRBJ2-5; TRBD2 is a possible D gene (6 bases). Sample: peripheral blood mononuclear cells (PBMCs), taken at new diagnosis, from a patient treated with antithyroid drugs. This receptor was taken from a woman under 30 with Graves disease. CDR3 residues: CASSYSPSASSYNEQYF. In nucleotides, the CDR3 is TGTGCCAGCAGTTACTCTCCTAGCGCGAGCTCCTACAATGAGCAGTACTTC.